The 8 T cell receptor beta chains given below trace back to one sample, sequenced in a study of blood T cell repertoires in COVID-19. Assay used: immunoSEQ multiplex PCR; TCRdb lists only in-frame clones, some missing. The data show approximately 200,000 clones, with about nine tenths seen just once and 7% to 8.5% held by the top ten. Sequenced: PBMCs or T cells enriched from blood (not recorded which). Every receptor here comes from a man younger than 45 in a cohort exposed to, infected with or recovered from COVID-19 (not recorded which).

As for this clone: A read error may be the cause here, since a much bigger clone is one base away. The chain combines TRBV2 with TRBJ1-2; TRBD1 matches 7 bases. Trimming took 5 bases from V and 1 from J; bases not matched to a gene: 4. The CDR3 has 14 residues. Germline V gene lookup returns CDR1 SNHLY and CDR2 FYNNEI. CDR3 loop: CASSPDRVNYGYTF. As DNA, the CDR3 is TGTGCCAGCAGTCCCGACAGGGTTAACTATGGCTACACCTTC.

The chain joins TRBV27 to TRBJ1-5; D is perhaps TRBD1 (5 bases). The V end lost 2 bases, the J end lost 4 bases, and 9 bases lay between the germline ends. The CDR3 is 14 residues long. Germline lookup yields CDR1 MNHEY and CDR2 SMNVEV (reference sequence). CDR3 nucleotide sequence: TGTGCCAGCAGTTTAGCGGGACGGAATCAGCCCCAGCATTTT. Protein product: CASSLAGRNQPQHF.

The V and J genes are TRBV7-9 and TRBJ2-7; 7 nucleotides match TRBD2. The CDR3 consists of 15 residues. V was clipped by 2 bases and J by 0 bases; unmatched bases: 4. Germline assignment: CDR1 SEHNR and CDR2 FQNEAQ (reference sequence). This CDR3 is CASSLWLADSYEQYF. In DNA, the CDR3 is TGTGCCAGCAGCTTATGGCTAGCGGACTCCTACGAGCAGTACTTC.

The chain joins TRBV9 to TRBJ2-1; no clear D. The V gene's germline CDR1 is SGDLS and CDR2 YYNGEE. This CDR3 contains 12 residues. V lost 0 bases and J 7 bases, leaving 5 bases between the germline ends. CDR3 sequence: CASSVARNEQFF. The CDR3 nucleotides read TGTGCCAGCAGCGTAGCTCGGAATGAGCAGTTCTTC.

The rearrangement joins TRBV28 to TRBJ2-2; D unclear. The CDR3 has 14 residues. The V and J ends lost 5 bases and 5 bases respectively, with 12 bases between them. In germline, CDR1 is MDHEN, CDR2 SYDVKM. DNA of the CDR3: TGTGCCAGCAGTGACTCTTTGCGGACCGGGGAGCTGTTTTTT. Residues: CASSDSLRTGELFF.

The CDR3 region is CASRGNGQGPYEQYF. DNA of the CDR3: TGTGCCAGCAGAGGGAATGGACAGGGCCCCTACGAGCAGTACTTC. The chain couples TRBV6-5 to TRBJ2-7; TRBD1 aligns across 8 bases. This CDR3 is 15 amino acids long. Germline-derived CDR1 and CDR2 are MNHEY and SVGAGI. J gave up 2 bases and V 6 bases, and 9 bases lay outside the gene matches.

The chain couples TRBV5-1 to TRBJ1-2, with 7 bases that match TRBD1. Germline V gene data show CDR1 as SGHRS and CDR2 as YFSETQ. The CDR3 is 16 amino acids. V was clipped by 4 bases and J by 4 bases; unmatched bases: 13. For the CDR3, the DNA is TGCGCCAGCAGCCTGGGGGGACAGATCTTCCCCTATGGCTACACCTTC. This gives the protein CASSLGGQIFPYGYTF.

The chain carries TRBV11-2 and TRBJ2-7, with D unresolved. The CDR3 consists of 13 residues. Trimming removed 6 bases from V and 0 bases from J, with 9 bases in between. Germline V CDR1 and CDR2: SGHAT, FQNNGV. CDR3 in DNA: TGTGCCAGCAGACCACAAAGCTCCTACGAGCAGTACTTC. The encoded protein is CASRPQSSYEQYF.